This TCR beta chain appears in the sequencing data of a study of blood T cells in healthy people across ages. Trimming took 2 bases from V and 1 from J, leaving 4 bases between them. CDR3 size: 13 residues. The germline gives CDR1 SGHTA, CDR2 FQGNSA. Many counts were recorded for this clonotype. For the second PCR, which ran for about 6 to 11 cycles, a sample-barcoded 5' primer and a J-beta primer mix were used. TCRdb recomputed calls from the 5' RACE reads with MiXCR, one row per CDR3 protein. The sample records 1.8 million or so distinct CDR3 sequences, roughly two fifths being singletons. This TCR was recovered from a human donor in good health. The sample was blood. The chain combines TRBV7-2 with TRBJ2-3; D not resolved. The CDR3 loop is CASSLLGTDTQYF. DNA for the CDR3: TGTGCCAGCAGCTTATTGGGCACAGATACGCAGTATTTT.